This record concerns one T cell receptor beta chain sequence. There is no known antigen for this receptor. Qualities for individual bases were not recorded, and no much larger clone is one base off. These data belong to a study of cytomegalovirus exposure and HLA in healthy donors (dated by TCRdb to between 2016 and 2019). For context, the study as a whole: An earlier analysis of 587 of the donors reported 276 Gb of sequence data and around 110 million unique TCR beta sequences obtained from approximately 180 million T cells. An early release covering 500 to 750 HLA-typed donors comprised roughly 300 gigabases of sequencing data and tens of millions of unique TCR sequences. Of the roughly 390 genotyped donors, about 84% fell in the genetic ancestry cluster associated with self-reported Caucasian donors. The aim of the study was to test whether cataloging public T cell receptors could identify signatures of past pathogen exposure. The study profiled the T cell repertoires of fewer than 850 subjects by immunosequencing and related them to cytomegalovirus serostatus. In addition to the first cohort of 666 subjects, a separate validation cohort of under 150 different subjects was used. To predict cytomegalovirus infection status, the study combined high-throughput TCR immunosequencing, statistical association of individual TCRs with disease status, and machine learning. In a later analysis, previously published TCR beta repertoires from some 640 donors were re-analyzed and high-resolution HLA genotyping was added so that TCR occurrence patterns could be studied. Rather than drawing on any new phenotypic data, the later analysis identified candidate immune exposures from TCR beta sequences and the way those sequences occurred across donors. To decide whether each TCR beta V gene segment behaved as functional or pseudogenic, an earlier analysis of 587 of the donors relied on high-throughput TCR beta sequencing. Alongside the repertoire data, information on donor age, sex, ethnicity and CMV serostatus was compiled. Genome-wide SNP genotypes for about 60% of the roughly 700 donors were used in a later genetic analysis, which treated that subset as a discovery cohort. Every discovery cohort repertoire had been produced on one sequencing platform. HLA typing included class I and class II loci at four-digit resolution. The number of typed donors differed by locus: about 620-630 for A, B, C, DRB1 and DQB1; 522 for DQA1; fewer than 610 for DPA1; and 400 to 480 for DPB1. Roughly five DR-DQ haplotypes were handled as single units for association and clustering, since linkage in the cohort was strong. Among a few hundred genotyped donors of the cohort, an average of about 240,000 unique TCR beta nucleotide sequences were sequenced per donor, around 18% of them non-productive. The paper as a whole reports these results and caveats: It was suggested by the authors that the approach could potentially be generalized to other disease states and immunological phenotypes. Correlated functional status among segregating V segments might reflect linkage disequilibrium, but an unknown experimental factor could not be ruled out. A few of the identified cytomegalovirus-associated TCR beta chains were confirmed in vitro to be specific for cytomegalovirus antigens. A later analysis associated 16,951 TCR beta sequences with specific HLA alleles at a false discovery rate of 0.05. Broadly in line with IMGT annotations, most TCR beta V segments showed up in productive rearrangements about 87% or about 30% of the time in an earlier analysis of several hundred of the donors. A later genetic analysis reported fewer N-insertions in productive TCRs among donors in an Asian-associated ancestry cluster than the roughly 700-donor mean. The 87-base-pair reads could not distinguish some IMGT-functional V segments, including TRBV6-2 and TRBV6-3, so those segments were excluded. A later genetic analysis associated a missense DCLRE1C variant with V-gene and J-gene trimming of TCR beta chains, and an independent cohort replicated the association. In a later analysis, several top co-occurrence clusters were reported to appear linked to parvovirus B19, influenza, CMV and Epstein-Barr virus. The classifier was reported to diagnose cytomegalovirus status with high specificity and sensitivity in both the original cohort and the validation cohort. A cluster of highly shared sequence variants was judged likely to represent a technical artifact of the sequencing pipeline. For the cohort, immune exposure information was limited to CMV serostatus. When HLA alleles, especially DR and DQ, strongly co-occurred, attributing TCR associations to individual alleles was difficult. Only TCR beta chains were sequenced in this cohort, and the absence of alpha or paired-chain data limited detectable features. Most TCR sequences were observed very rarely across donors, whereas some public TCRs were present in many individuals. According to a later analysis, TCR association rates differed among HLA loci, with DRB1 alleles showing the most associated TCRs and HLA-C alleles showing the fewest. Because some donors lacked HLA typing at each locus, the association tests relied only on the typed subset. In a later analysis, HLA-associated TCR beta chains showed more clonal expansion and lower generation probabilities than non-associated chains that were equally common. The study gave a list of around 170 TCR beta chains associated with cytomegalovirus. The earlier analysis of a few hundred of the donors excluded roughly 17 rarely observed V segments, including chromosome 9 orphons, because counts were too low. The presence/absence analyses assumed that sequencing depth was roughly uniform across donors, and that assumption may not be true. A further reported finding was that TCR beta sequences accurately predicted the HLA-A and HLA-B alleles for most subjects in the first cohort. Most CMV-associated TCR beta chains appeared to be HLA-restricted in a later analysis, and the HLA associations seemed to be driven largely by CMV exposure.

The cohort comprised under 700 healthy bone marrow donors. Cohort members were all nominally healthy when sampled, although unrecorded immune exposures were likely present. The donor was CMV seronegative and belonged to the group of over 300 seronegative cohort members. Each donor provided a peripheral blood sample, and peripheral blood mononuclear cells were used for TCR beta sequencing. Genomic DNA was extracted from the blood cell samples with the Qiagen DNeasy Blood Extraction Kit. Between the V and J ends, shortened by 5 bases and 5 bases respectively, the junction contains 10 bases. The germline V gene gives CDR1 as SGHNT and CDR2 as YENEEA. The CDR3 covers 13 residues, taking in both the cysteine and the phenylalanine. CDR3 DNA only is kept here, 39 bases in frame from base 1. The library came from the immunoSEQ multiplex PCR assay. For the multiplex PCR, a mixture combining 60 forward primers for TCR Vbeta segments and 13 reverse primers for TCR Jbeta segments was used. Amplification of the CDR3 region of rearranged TCR beta genes was performed with a multiplex PCR assay on genomic DNA. The Illumina HiSeq System was used to sequence the amplified TCR beta libraries as 87-base-pair reads. As for the authors' bioinformatics: Across the 670 or so repertoires, a later analysis counted approximately 75 million unique TCR beta chains, around 10 million of which were shared by at least two donors. Raw reads were error-corrected and collapsed into unique sequences with a nearest-neighbor algorithm that merged closely related sequences to remove PCR and sequencing errors. CDR3 sequences were aligned to IMGT reference sequences to assign V, D and J gene segments. For a sequence to be retained, a match of at least six nucleotides was required to both a V gene segment and a J gene segment. Rearrangements were classified as productive when the CDR3 lacked stop codons and remained in frame with V and J, and all other rearrangements were classified as non-productive. CDR3 was defined by IMGT convention, running from the second conserved V-encoded cysteine to the conserved J-encoded phenylalanine. The earlier analysis of 587 of the donors excluded any sequence lacking an unambiguous match to a single V gene segment. An earlier analysis of a few hundred of the donors called V segments functional above 56.7% productive rearrangements and segregating when the between-donor standard deviation exceeded 5%. A statistical classification framework was developed to diagnose cytomegalovirus status using the catalog of TCR beta chain sequences. In a later analysis, V and J genes were assigned by comparing TCR nucleotide sequences against IMGT/GENE-DB human TR gene sequences. Using the TCRdist pipeline, a later analysis assigned CDR3 sequences along with most-parsimonious VDJ recombination scenarios. A later analysis defined each TCR beta chain by its CDR3 amino acid sequence plus V-gene family, and excluded reads lacking a unique V-gene family. As a way to deal with suspected cross-contamination and a sequencing artifact, a later analysis dropped 640 or so nucleotide sequences that were highly shared and had low generation probability. In a later analysis, a clonal expansion index for each public chain was calculated from normalized within-repertoire ranks of inferred template counts. In a later analysis, generation probabilities were computed with a VDJ recombination model fitted to out-of-frame rearrangements, and the resulting probabilities were checked against IGoR. A later analysis scored TCR-TCR, TCR-HLA and TCR-CMV co-occurrence with hypergeometric tests, applying a repertoire-size bias correction to TCR pairs. In a later analysis, false discovery rates were estimated by permuting HLA or CMV assignments 20 times. In a later analysis, co-occurring TCRs were grouped with DBSCAN, and TCRdist sequence similarity was added when clustering was performed within HLA-allele-positive subsets. Repertoires with fewer than 30,000 or more than 120,000 public chains, plus five repertoires with anomalous nucleotide sharing, were excluded from co-occurrence clustering. This is the immuneACCESS table as TCRdb keeps it, with only in-frame sequences that have V and J called. A part of the clones is gone; compared with another copy, unresolved V genes explain less than half, and the rest is unexplained. The V and J calls and clone size come from that table; D and trimming were worked out from the DNA. Within this sample are some 76,000 clones, with roughly 84% of them counted one time only. 2.4% of the sample lies in the top ten.

Sequencing was done on a sample of PBMCs. The clonotype originates from a woman in her fifties or sixties in good health and CMV-seronegative. The chain links TRBV11-3 with TRBJ2-1; a tentative D call is TRBD2 (5 bases match). The CDR3 in this case is CASSPGRDNEQFF. The nucleotides are TGTGCCAGCAGCCCCGGGCGGGACAATGAGCAGTTCTTC.